This T cell receptor beta chain was identified in a study of graft-versus-host responses after intestinal transplantation. The method was immunoSEQ multiplex PCR; TCRdb's version includes in-frame clones alone and lacks a portion of them. The sample has tens of thousands of clones; 80% to 95% are singletons. The CDR3 is made up of 15 amino acids. Germline V gene sequence: CDR1 SGHTA, CDR2 FQGTGA. The ends were cut back, 5 bases at V and 1 base at J, with 12 bases in the middle. This clone showed up just once. Its antigen is not known. V gene TRBV7-3 combines with J gene TRBJ2-1; D may be TRBD2 (6 bases). This TCR was sampled from a human donor who received an intestinal transplant. This sample comprised unstimulated CD8+ T cells sorted from spleen or lymph node cells, obtained before intestinal transplant. The CDR3 DNA follows: TGTGCCAGCAGCCCTATAGCGGAGTCCTACAATGAGCAGTTCTTC. Protein: CASSPIAESYNEQFF.